These 19 T cell receptor beta chains came from one sample sequenced in a study of blood T cell repertoires in COVID-19. Sequencing used immunoSEQ multiplex PCR; TCRdb keeps in-frame clones, though not all of them. The table records over 100,000 clones, about nine tenths of them present only once. What was sequenced was peripheral blood. These receptors were collected from a woman aged 70-85 years with COVID-19, enrolled during active disease.

The V and J genes are TRBV15 and TRBJ2-5; D is perhaps TRBD1 (6 bases). This CDR3 region has 18 residues. Germline-derived CDR1 and CDR2 are LNHNV and YYDKDF (reference sequence). The germline V and J ends were trimmed by 0 bases and 2 bases, with 19 bases remaining between them. CDR3 in DNA: TGTGCCACCAGCAGAGATCGTGGCAGGGGTGCCCGACAAGAGACCCAGTACTTC. This encodes CATSRDRGRGARQETQYF.

This clone was detected only once. The chain employs TRBV2 and TRBJ1-4, with D unresolved. In germline, CDR1 is SNHLY, CDR2 FYNNEI. Trimming removed 7 bases from V and 0 bases from J, with 9 bases in between. The CDR3 has 14 residues. This chain's CDR3 is CASNQEATNEKLFF. Here the CDR3 DNA reads TGTGCCAGCAACCAGGAAGCAACTAATGAAAAACTGTTTTTT.

The rearrangement links TRBV13 to TRBJ1-3; TRBD1 agrees at 7 bases. CDR3 size: 16 residues. Unmatched junction bases numbered 13, after V lost 8 bases and J lost 3 bases. Germline V lookup: CDR1 PRHDT, CDR2 FYEKMQ (reference sequence). CDR3 coding DNA: TGTGCCAGCCGGAAGTTCGACAGGGAGGATGGAAACACCATATATTTT. This codes for CASRKFDREDGNTIYF.

The chain is built from TRBV19 and TRBJ2-7; 7 bases map to TRBD1. The germline V gene has CDR1 LNHDA and CDR2 SQIVND (reference sequence). This CDR3 is built from 13 residues. V gave up 4 bases and J gave up 9 bases; unmatched junction bases: 9. This CDR3 is CASSTRQGNVQYF. The CDR3 bases are TGTGCCAGTAGTACCAGACAGGGAAACGTGCAGTACTTC.

The rearrangement uses TRBV19 and TRBJ2-7; D may be TRBD1 (6 bases). Per germline, CDR1 LNHDA and CDR2 SQIVND (reference sequence). The CDR3 extends over 16 amino acids. With 4 bases removed from V and 5 bases from J, the gap between germline ends came to 21 bases. The CDR3 region has the DNA TGTGCCAGTAGTAGCCCCTACTCCAGGGGAAGCGACGAGCAGTACTTC. Translation: CASSSPYSRGSDEQYF.

The V gene is TRBV7-3, the J gene TRBJ2-3; D perhaps matches TRBD2 (7 bases). The germline gives CDR1 SGHTA, CDR2 FQGTGA. The CDR3 covers 14 residues. Trimming removed 1 base at V and 7 bases at J, with 12 bases between. In nucleotides, the CDR3 is TGTGCCAGCAGCTTAAAGGGGGGGCCTCATACGCAGTATTTT. Translating gives CASSLKGGPHTQYF. Drawing the rest from reference TRBV7-3 and TRBJ2-3, the complete variable domain is GAGVSQTPSNKVTEKGKYVELRCDPISGHTALYWYRQSLGQGPEFLIYFQGTGAADDSGLPNDRFFAVRPEGSVSTLKIQRTERGDSAVYLCASSLKGGPHTQYFGPGTRLTVL.

Ten or more counts support this clone. The chain links TRBV9 to TRBJ2-1; 8 nucleotides match TRBD2. The length of the CDR3 is 15 residues. The ends lost 0 bases at V and 6 bases at J; junction bases unmatched: 5. Germline V lookup: CDR1 SGDLS, CDR2 YYNGEE. CDR3 residues: CASSVVSGVPNEQFF. For the CDR3, the DNA is TGTGCCAGCAGCGTAGTTAGCGGGGTCCCCAATGAGCAGTTCTTC.

V usage is TRBV30 and J usage is TRBJ1-6, with 8 nucleotides matching TRBD1. J lost 9 bases, V lost 4 bases, and 2 bases had no gene match. Germline values: CDR1 GTSNPN, CDR2 SVGIG (reference sequence). The CDR3 sequence is 12 residues long. CDR3 region: CAWNQGASPLHF. The CDR3 DNA is TGTGCCTGGAACCAGGGGGCTTCACCCCTCCACTTT.

This rearrangement joins TRBV7-2 to TRBJ1-2, with 8 bases lining up with TRBD1. Germline V lookup: CDR1 SGHTA, CDR2 FQGNSA. Trimming cost V 4 bases and J 6 bases; bases outside gene matches: 7. The CDR3 has 14 residues. The CDR3 sequence is CASSSITGGNGYTF. CDR3 in DNA: TGTGCCAGCAGCTCAATAACAGGGGGGAATGGCTACACCTTC.

This clone has only one observation. The chain couples TRBV28 to TRBJ2-7, with 9 nucleotides matching TRBD1. Germline V gene sequence: CDR1 MDHEN, CDR2 SYDVKM. The V segment lost 6 bases and the J segment 1 base; nucleotides outside the gene matches: 4. This CDR3 is built from 14 residues. The CDR3 DNA is TGTGCCAGCAGCCTCGGGACAGGGTCCTACGAGCAGTACTTC. The encoded protein is CASSLGTGSYEQYF.

This clone showed up just once. The J gene is TRBJ2-3, the V gene TRBV19; perhaps TRBD1 as D (6 bases). Trimming left V 5 bases short and J 2 bases short, with 14 bases between. This CDR3 spans 15 amino acids. Per the germline V gene, CDR1 is LNHDA and CDR2 is SQIVND (reference sequence). CDR3 residues: CASSGWGTPTDTQYF. DNA of the CDR3: TGTGCCAGTAGTGGCTGGGGGACACCCACAGATACGCAGTATTTT.

The rearrangement links TRBV6-6 to TRBJ1-5, with D unresolved. The CDR3 covers 14 residues. Per germline, CDR1 MNHNY and CDR2 SVGAGI (reference sequence). The V and J ends lost 4 bases and 8 bases respectively, with 15 bases between them. CDR3 loop: CASSSHMGEKPQHF. CDR3 in DNA: TGTGCCAGCAGTTCCCACATGGGAGAAAAGCCCCAGCATTTT.

This rearrangement joins TRBV4-1 to TRBJ2-1; perhaps TRBD1 as D (6 bases). The CDR3 length is 14 residues. V lost 2 bases, J lost 10 bases, and 15 bases lay in between. The germline V gene encodes CDR1 MGHRA and CDR2 YSYEKL. The CDR3 region is CASSQPVGAREQFF. DNA for the CDR3: TGCGCCAGCAGCCAACCGGTGGGGGCTAGGGAGCAGTTCTTC.

The rearrangement joins TRBV29-1 to TRBJ2-1, with D maybe TRBD2 (7 bases). Trimming took off 0 bases at V and 8 bases at J, with 14 bases between the two ends. The CDR3 runs to 14 residues. The V gene's germline CDR1 is SQVTM and CDR2 ANQGSEA. The CDR3 here is CSVEDGTGGDEQFF. The CDR3 DNA reads as TGCAGCGTTGAAGATGGGACGGGGGGCGATGAGCAGTTCTTC.

The rearrangement links TRBV7-9 to TRBJ1-2; 10 bases match TRBD1. This CDR3 contains 15 residues. The J segment lost 5 bases and the V segment lost 5 bases, leaving 8 bases of the junction unmatched. Per the germline V gene, CDR1 is SEHNR and CDR2 is FQNEAQ (reference sequence). The CDR3 nucleotides are TGTGCCAGCAGCCCAAGACAGGGGGCGGTTTATGGCTACACCTTC. Amino acids: CASSPRQGAVYGYTF.

This clone came up once. V is TRBV19 and J is TRBJ2-5; D might be TRBD1 (6 bases). V shed 9 bases and J shed 4 bases, with 15 bases lying between them. This CDR3 has 13 residues. Per the germline V gene, CDR1 is LNHDA and CDR2 is SQIVND (reference sequence). CDR3 residues: CASGSGVGETQYF. In DNA form, the CDR3 reads TGTGCCAGCGGATCAGGGGTGGGAGAGACCCAGTACTTC.

V gene TRBV28 combines with J gene TRBJ1-5; possibly TRBD1 for D (6 bases). The germline CDR1 and CDR2 sequences are MDHEN and SYDVKM. V was shortened by 2 bases and J by 11 bases, with 19 bases between the two germline ends. The length of the CDR3 is 15 residues. The CDR3 nucleotides are TGTGCCAGCAGTTTAGGGCAGGGAGGGGGACGCACCCAGCATTTT. Amino acid sequence: CASSLGQGGGRTQHF.

The genes are TRBV7-6 and TRBJ1-6; the D gene is possibly TRBD1 (5 bases). Trimming took off 5 bases at V and 8 bases at J, with 10 bases between the two ends. This CDR3 has 13 amino acids. Germline lookup yields CDR1 SGHVS and CDR2 FNYEAQ. The CDR3 loop is CASSPGGDSPLHF. The DNA of the CDR3 is TGTGCCAGCAGCCCCGGGGGGGATTCACCCCTCCACTTT.

This chain uses TRBV10-1 with TRBJ2-3, with TRBD2 identical over 8 bases. Germline V gene data show CDR1 as WNHNN and CDR2 as SYGVQD (reference sequence). V lost 3 bases to trimming and J lost 6 bases; unmatched junction nucleotides: 5. The CDR3 sequence is 14 residues long. For the CDR3, the DNA is TGCGCCAGCAGTGATGGCGGGAGGCGGGATACGCAGTATTTT. It translates to CASSDGGRRDTQYF.